This T cell receptor beta chain was found in a study of OX40 agonist ivuxolimab in advanced cancers. Whole-study results and caveats: Some nonresponders likewise displayed low normalized T-cell clonal expansion.

CDR3 length equals 14 residues. Germline-derived CDR1 and CDR2 are SGDLS and YYNGEE. V lost 3 bases to trimming and J lost 4 bases, with 14 bases between them. Here immunoSEQ multiplex PCR was the method, and the copy in TCRdb shows in-frame clones only, minus some. The sample yields approximately 72,000 clones, more than 65% seen once. Notes on this clone: Its specificity is unknown.

The sequencing used CD4+ or CD8+ T cells sorted from blood, collected in a trial of the OX40 agonist ivuxolimab. The source of this sequence is an adult with an advanced solid tumor such as melanoma, head and neck, liver or kidney cancer. The chain has TRBV9 and TRBJ2-7; D uncertain. The CDR3 is CASSDLRGFYEQYF. CDR3 nucleotides: TGTGCCAGCAGCGATTTGAGAGGCTTTTACGAGCAGTACTTC.